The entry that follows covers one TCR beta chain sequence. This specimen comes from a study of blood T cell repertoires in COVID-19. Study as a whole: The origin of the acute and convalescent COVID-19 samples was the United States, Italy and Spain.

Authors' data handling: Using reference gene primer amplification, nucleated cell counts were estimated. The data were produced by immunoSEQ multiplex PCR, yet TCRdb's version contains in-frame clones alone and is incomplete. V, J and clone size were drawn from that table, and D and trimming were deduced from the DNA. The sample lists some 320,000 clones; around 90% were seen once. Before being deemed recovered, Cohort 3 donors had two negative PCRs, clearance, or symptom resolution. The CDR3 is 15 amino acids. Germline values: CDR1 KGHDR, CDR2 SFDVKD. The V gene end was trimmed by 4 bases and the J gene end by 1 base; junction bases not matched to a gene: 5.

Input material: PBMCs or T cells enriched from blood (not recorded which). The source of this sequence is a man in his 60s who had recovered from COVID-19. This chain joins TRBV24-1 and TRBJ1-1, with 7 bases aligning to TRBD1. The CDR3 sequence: CATSESGQQNTEAFF. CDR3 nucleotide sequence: TGTGCCACCAGTGAGTCGGGACAGCAGAACACTGAAGCTTTCTTT.